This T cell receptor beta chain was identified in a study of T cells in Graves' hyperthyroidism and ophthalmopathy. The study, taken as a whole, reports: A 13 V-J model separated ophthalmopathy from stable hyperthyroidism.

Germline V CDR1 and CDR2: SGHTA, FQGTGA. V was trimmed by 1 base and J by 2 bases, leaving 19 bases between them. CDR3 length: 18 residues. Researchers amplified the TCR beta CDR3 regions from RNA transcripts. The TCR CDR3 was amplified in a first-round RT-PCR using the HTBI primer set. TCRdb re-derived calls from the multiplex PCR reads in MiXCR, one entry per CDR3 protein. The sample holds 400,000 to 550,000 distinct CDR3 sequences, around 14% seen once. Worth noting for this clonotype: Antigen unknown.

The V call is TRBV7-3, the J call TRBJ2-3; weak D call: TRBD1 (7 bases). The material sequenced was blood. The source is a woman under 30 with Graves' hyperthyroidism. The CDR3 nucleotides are TGTGCCAGCAGCTTAAATCCGGGGGACAGCTCTAACACAGATACGCAGTATTTT. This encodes CASSLNPGDSSNTDTQYF.